This TCR beta chain is drawn from a study of blood T cell repertoires in COVID-19 (TCRdb year 2020). Describing the broader study: Samples from collaborators originated in the United States, Italy and Spain and spanned both the acute and convalescent phases of COVID-19. Nearly every sample came with metadata listing a de-identified subject ID, COVID-19 status, age in years and sex. The samples were drawn from the first 160 participants of the ongoing ImmuneRACE study and from under 1,500 subjects provided by 6 global collaborators. The material from the prospective study consisted of cDNA or gDNA derived from T cells, B-cell-depleted T cells, or PBMCs. The repertoires were made available in a free public database intended to serve as a resource for research on the immune response to SARS-CoV-2. Subjects who had been exposed to COVID-19, were actively infected with it, or had recovered from it provided the deeply sampled blood TCRbeta repertoires that made up the dataset. HLA class I and class II types, where available, came from metadata supplied by the sample provider rather than from assay-based typing.

CDR1 and CDR2 are read off the germline V gene as MNHEY and SVGAGI. V drops 8 bases and J drops 2 bases, leaving 18 bases in between. The CDR3, cysteine through phenylalanine, is 15 amino acids long. Just the 45-base CDR3 DNA is kept, in frame starting at base 1. TCRbeta CDR3 regions were amplified from genomic DNA using the immunoSEQ Assay, a bias-controlled multiplex PCR. On the study's bioinformatics: Nucleated cell counts per sample were estimated from amplification of reference gene primers within the assay. To quantify the absolute abundance of each unique TCRbeta CDR3 rearrangement, sequence reads were collapsed and filtered. For each sample, productive Simpson clonality was calculated as the square root of Simpson's diversity index across productive rearrangements. The immuneACCESS repertoire file appears here via TCRdb, limited to in-frame rearrangements. These files lack a portion of the clones; in checked studies, under half of the deficit traces to unresolved V genes, and the cause of the others is not known. Clonal size and the V and J genes are those of that table, whereas D and trimming came from the DNA. The sample contains about 210,000 clones, approximately 80% of them found a single time. The ten biggest clones cover more than 8.5% of the sample.

The research as a whole found: The amount of clinical and demographic metadata varied by source and participant and was provided uncurated.

About this clone: Its antigen is unknown. No much larger clone exists at a distance of one base, and base qualities are not known.

Participants in the prospective study were enrolled through a virtual design, were aged roughly 18 to 90 years, and lived in fewer than 30 United States geographic areas. In the prospective study, cohorts were assigned on the basis of participant-reported clinical history obtained from a screening survey and a study questionnaire. In the prospective study, whole blood, serum and a nasopharyngeal or oropharyngeal swab were collected from each participant by mobile phlebotomists. Participants in the prospective study had the option to provide additional blood draws and questionnaires over a roughly 2-month period. Before DNA extraction, prospective study blood samples were shipped either frozen or at room temperature.

This sequence originates from a woman aged 45-65 years with acute COVID-19. The chain was built from TRBV6-5 and TRBJ1-1; no D gene call is confident. Sample: PBMCs or T cells enriched from blood (not recorded which). The nucleotide sequence is TGTGCCAGCCGATCCCGGGCCGGACTTAACACTGAAGCTTTCTTT. It codes for CASRSRAGLNTEAFF.